What follows are 22 T cell receptor beta chains derived from one specimen sequenced in a study of T-cell memory formation after mild COVID-19 (dated by TCRdb to about 2021). Library preparation used 5' RACE. Sequencing used an Illumina NovaSeq 6000. TCRdb cleaned the public reads at Q25 with fastp, built clones with MiXCR and kept in-frame beta chains. A single entry per CDR3 protein holds the most common genes and DNA from its merged rows. Within this sample are fewer than 600,000 distinct CDR3 sequences, with 20% to 25% of them counted one time only. The ten largest clones add up to under 8.5% of the sample. Source material: PBMCs or a T cell subset sorted from them (not recorded which). The receptors stem from an adult woman who had mild COVID-19 (a few samples of this study predate the infection). The sample titles of this study are shuffled in the database, so cell type and time point are left out; the donor was told from shared clones.

The V gene is TRBV15, the J gene TRBJ2-7; no clear D gene. Germline V lookup: CDR1 LNHNV, CDR2 YYDKDF (reference sequence). This CDR3 comprises 15 residues. V lost 0 bases and J lost 5, with 14 bases in between. DNA of the CDR3: TGTGCCACCAGCAGAGATTGGGCAGGAACCCACGAGCAGTACTTC. The encoded protein is CATSRDWAGTHEQYF.

This clonotype was observed a handful of times. The V gene is TRBV19, the J gene TRBJ1-5, with D possibly being TRBD1 (6 bases). Germline V gives CDR1 LNHDA, CDR2 SQIVND (reference sequence). This CDR3 is 15 amino acids long. V lost 6 bases, J lost 5 bases, and 17 bases lay in between. The CDR3 here is CASRDTGFSHQPQHF. As DNA, the CDR3 is TGTGCCAGTAGGGACACAGGGTTTTCTCATCAGCCCCAGCATTTT.

The V and J genes are TRBV12-3 or TRBV12-4 and TRBJ1-2; weak D call: TRBD1 (5 bases). Deletions cut 1 base from V and 6 bases from J, with 9 bases between. CDR3 length equals 13 residues. The CDR3 reads CASSLVTGDGYTF. CDR3 sequence (DNA): TGTGCCAGCAGTTTAGTAACAGGTGATGGCTACACCTTC.

This clonotype was recorded a few times. The chain joins TRBV20-1 to TRBJ1-5; D unresolved. CDR3 size: 13 residues. Germline V gene lookup returns CDR1 DFQATT and CDR2 SNEGSKA (reference sequence). V was shortened by 3 bases and J by 3 bases, with 9 bases between the two germline ends. The CDR3 coding sequence is TGCAGTGCTAGGGAGAACCTCAATCAGCCCCAGCATTTT. Its protein is CSARENLNQPQHF.

The chain recombines TRBV29-1 with TRBJ2-7; TRBD2 agrees at 7 bases. With 4 bases clipped from V and 2 bases from J, the junction kept 5 bases outside the gene matches. Per the germline V gene, CDR1 is SQVTM and CDR2 is ANQGSEA. This CDR3 has 13 amino acids. The CDR3 DNA sequence: TGCAGCGTTGTGGCTAGCGGTCCCTACGAGCAGTACTTC. Translated: CSVVASGPYEQYF.

This clonotype showed up just a few times. The chain has TRBV7-3 and TRBJ2-1, with 8 bases aligning to TRBD2. Germline V CDR1 and CDR2: SGHTA, FQGTGA. V was pared by 8 bases and J by 5 bases, with 14 bases of the junction left unmatched. CDR3 length equals 16 residues. CDR3 in amino acids: CASDRGGPGFHNEQFF. CDR3 coding DNA: TGTGCCAGCGATCGGGGGGGGCCCGGCTTCCACAATGAGCAGTTCTTC. Supplemented by reference TRBV7-3 and TRBJ2-1, the full variable domain reads GAGVSQTPSNKVTEKGKYVELRCDPISGHTALYWYRQSLGQGPEFLIYFQGTGAADDSGLPNDRFFAVRPEGSVSTLKIQRTERGDSAVYLCASDRGGPGFHNEQFFGPGTRLTVL.

The V call is TRBV9, the J call TRBJ2-3; 7 bases are a match to TRBD2. V gave up 0 bases and J gave up 0 bases; unmatched junction bases: 4. Germline lookup yields CDR1 SGDLS and CDR2 YYNGEE. CDR3 size: 16 residues. The CDR3 nucleotides are TGTGCCAGCAGCGTAGAGAGTAGCGGGAGCACAGATACGCAGTATTTT. This gives the protein CASSVESSGSTDTQYF.

The chain joins TRBV6-6 to TRBJ1-4; the D gene is possibly TRBD1 (5 bases). Germline assignment: CDR1 MNHNY and CDR2 SVGAGI (reference sequence). V was pared by 2 bases and J by 5 bases, with 12 bases between. There are 15 residues in the CDR3. CDR3 sequence reads: CASSYGAGVNEKLFF. CDR3 DNA sequence: TGTGCCAGCAGTTACGGGGCTGGGGTGAATGAAAAACTGTTTTTT.

This chain connects TRBV2 to TRBJ2-2; 7 positions match TRBD2. This CDR3 has 15 amino acids. Germline values: CDR1 SNHLY, CDR2 FYNNEI. J lost 2 bases, V lost 4 bases, and 4 bases had no gene match. The CDR3 DNA sequence: TGTGCCAGCAGTGCCGGGACTACTAACACCGGGGAGCTGTTTTTT. This encodes CASSAGTTNTGELFF. Full variable domain (missing parts from reference TRBV2 and TRBJ2-2): EPEVTQTPSHQVTQMGQEVILRCVPISNHLYFYWYRQILGQKVEFLVSFYNNEISEKSEIFDDQFSVERPDGSNFTLKIRSTKLEDSAMYFCASSAGTTNTGELFFGEGSRLTVL.

There are a few counts of this clonotype. This sequence joins TRBV20-1 and TRBJ2-2; 7 bases match TRBD2. The germline gives CDR1 DFQATT, CDR2 SNEGSKA (reference sequence). The CDR3 contains 13 residues. After removal of 6 bases from V and 6 bases from J, the junction contained 7 bases not matched to a gene. CDR3 sequence reads: CSAAQREAGELFF. Here the CDR3 DNA reads TGCAGTGCCGCACAGCGGGAAGCCGGGGAGCTGTTTTTT.

The rearrangement links TRBV7-9 to TRBJ2-3, with a weak D call TRBD1 (6 bases). CDR1 is SEHNR and CDR2 is FQNEAQ in the germline V gene (reference sequence). The CDR3 has 15 residues. V was clipped by 5 bases and J by 1 base, with 13 bases between them. The CDR3 nucleotides read TGTGCCAGCAGCCGTACTGCAGGGGGCACAGATACGCAGTATTTT. The encoded protein is CASSRTAGGTDTQYF.

The chain combines TRBV12-3 or TRBV12-4 with TRBJ2-7; 7 nucleotides agree with TRBD1. The ends lost 6 bases at V and 3 bases at J; junction bases unmatched: 14. The CDR3 covers 16 residues. This chain's CDR3 is CASRLGAQGLVYEQYF. For the CDR3, the DNA is TGTGCCAGCAGACTCGGGGCACAGGGGCTCGTCTACGAGCAGTACTTC.

The gene calls are TRBV4-1 and TRBJ2-5; no clear D. The V end lost 4 bases, the J end lost 3 bases, and 15 bases lay between the germline ends. This CDR3 has 15 amino acids. Germline V lookup: CDR1 MGHRA, CDR2 YSYEKL. The CDR3 nucleotides are TGCGCCAGCAGCCTCATCTTCTGGGTAGAAGAGACCCAGTACTTC. Its translation: CASSLIFWVEETQYF.

This clonotype was seen more than once but under ten times. J is TRBJ2-5 and V is TRBV18; the D is unclear. The germline V and J ends were trimmed by 6 bases and 1 base, with 9 bases remaining between them. The CDR3 sequence is 13 residues long. Germline CDR1 and CDR2: KGHSH and LQKENI. CDR3 sequence reads: CASSLQLQETQYF. The CDR3 region has the DNA TGTGCCAGCTCGCTACAGCTCCAAGAGACCCAGTACTTC.

V and J are TRBV2 and TRBJ1-6, with D uncertain. The V end was cut by 5 bases, the J end by 10 bases, with 12 bases between. CDR3 length equals 13 residues. In germline, CDR1 is SNHLY, CDR2 FYNNEI. Here the CDR3 DNA reads TGTGCCAGCAGTTACGGACCAGACTCACCCCTCCACTTT. Its translation: CASSYGPDSPLHF.

The chain couples TRBV11-2 to TRBJ1-1; 7 bases fit TRBD1. V was clipped by 2 bases and J by 8 bases; unmatched bases: 8. CDR1 is SGHAT and CDR2 is FQNNGV in the germline V gene. The CDR3 runs to 14 residues. The CDR3: CASSLPQTGSEAFF. Here the CDR3 DNA reads TGTGCCAGCAGCTTACCGCAGACAGGGTCCGAAGCTTTCTTT.

J is TRBJ1-1 and V is TRBV5-1; 8 nucleotides agree with TRBD1. Germline trimming cut 5 bases from V and 2 bases from J; bases unmatched to any gene: 11. The germline V gene encodes CDR1 SGHRS and CDR2 YFSETQ. This CDR3 has 16 amino acids. CDR3: CASRVGQGGGNTEAFF. CDR3 sequence (DNA): TGCGCCAGCAGGGTCGGACAGGGAGGGGGAAACACTGAAGCTTTCTTT.

The J gene is TRBJ2-7, the V gene TRBV4-1; 15 bases are shared with TRBD2. V shed 4 bases and J 2 bases; nucleotides not matched to a gene: 12. The CDR3 length is 19 residues. The germline gives CDR1 MGHRA, CDR2 YSYEKL. The DNA of the CDR3 is TGCGCCAGCAGCCTTGGACTAGCGGGGGGGAAAATCCGCGCCTACGAGCAGTACTTC. The encoded protein is CASSLGLAGGKIRAYEQYF.

This clonotype was observed a few times. This rearrangement joins TRBV7-6 to TRBJ2-3; 7 nucleotides line up with TRBD1. Germline CDR1 SGHVS, CDR2 FNYEAQ. Losses at the gene ends were 3 bases for V and 3 bases for J; bases not matched to a gene: 9. CDR3 length: 16 amino acids. The CDR3 nucleotides are TGTGCCAGCAGCTTTACAGGGGCCTTCAGGACAGATACGCAGTATTTT. Its protein product is CASSFTGAFRTDTQYF.

The chain joins TRBV6-5 to TRBJ2-1; tentative D call: TRBD1 (6 bases). Germline assignment: CDR1 MNHEY and CDR2 SVGAGI. CDR3 size: 16 residues. V dropped 6 bases and J dropped 4 bases, with 19 bases sitting between them. The CDR3 protein is CASSRDISSLYNEQFF. Written as DNA, the CDR3 is TGTGCCAGCAGCAGGGACATCTCATCTTTATACAATGAGCAGTTCTTC.

The chain is built from TRBV7-9 and TRBJ1-2, with D possibly TRBD1 on 6 matching bases. Trimming stripped 5 bases from V and 6 bases from J, with 16 bases between. The CDR3 consists of 14 residues. Germline lookup yields CDR1 SEHNR and CDR2 FQNEAQ (reference sequence). In DNA form, the CDR3 reads TGTGCCAGCAGCAACCTCAGGGGCGGGGATGGCTACACCTTC. It encodes CASSNLRGGDGYTF. The whole variable domain, filled in from reference TRBV7-9 and TRBJ1-2, reads DTGVSQNPRHKITKRGQNVTFRCDPISEHNRLYWYRQTLGQGPEFLTYFQNEAQLEKSRLLSDRFSAERPKGSFSTLEIQRTEQGDSAMYLCASSNLRGGDGYTFGSGTRLTVV.

This clonotype was seen a handful of times. The genes are TRBV5-6 and TRBJ2-7; D uncertain. The CDR3 runs to 14 residues. The germline gives CDR1 SGHDT, CDR2 YYEEEE. V was trimmed by 2 bases and J by 4 bases, leaving 13 bases between them. The CDR3 DNA follows: TGTGCCAGCAGCTTCACCGGAGTAACTTACGAGCAGTACTTC. This gives the protein CASSFTGVTYEQYF.